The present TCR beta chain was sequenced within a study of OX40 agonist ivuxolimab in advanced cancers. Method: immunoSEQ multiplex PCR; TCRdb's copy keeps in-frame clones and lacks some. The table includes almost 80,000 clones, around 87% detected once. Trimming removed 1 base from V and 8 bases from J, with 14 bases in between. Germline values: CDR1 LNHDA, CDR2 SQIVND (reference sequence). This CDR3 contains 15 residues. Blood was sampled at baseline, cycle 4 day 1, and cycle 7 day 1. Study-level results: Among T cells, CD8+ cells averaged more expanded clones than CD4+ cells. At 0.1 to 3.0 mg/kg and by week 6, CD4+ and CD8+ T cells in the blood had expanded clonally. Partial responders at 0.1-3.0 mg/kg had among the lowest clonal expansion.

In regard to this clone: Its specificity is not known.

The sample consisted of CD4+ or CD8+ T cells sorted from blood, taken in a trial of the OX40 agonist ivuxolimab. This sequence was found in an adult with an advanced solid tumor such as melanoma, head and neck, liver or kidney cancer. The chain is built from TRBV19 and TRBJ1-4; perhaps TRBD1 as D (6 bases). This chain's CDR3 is CASSIVQGSKEKLFF. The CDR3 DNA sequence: TGTGCCAGTAGTATAGTACAGGGTTCGAAGGAAAAACTGTTTTTT. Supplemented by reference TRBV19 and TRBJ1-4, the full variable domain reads DGGITQSPKYLFRKEGQNVTLSCEQNLNHDAMYWYRQDPGQGLRLIYYSQIVNDFQKGDIAEGYSVSREKKESFPLTVTSAQKNPTAFYLCASSIVQGSKEKLFFGSGTQLSVL.